This TCR beta chain emerged from a study of shared clonotypes between healthy human individuals (dated by TCRdb to 2018 to 2020). About the study as a whole: Three men and a couple of women, aged 18 to 49 years, made up the cohort. Per donor, three plates each were used for CD4 naive and CD4 memory, two for CD8 naive, and one for CD8 memory. To estimate repertoire size and how much clonotype sharing occurs between individuals, the study deeply sequenced the blood TCR repertoires of about five healthy adults. Libraries were prepared and TCR repertoires were sequenced by different laboratories using diverse techniques, in order to increase sequencing depth and limit assay-specific biases. Per donor, leukapheresis produced somewhere between about 0.9 and 9 billion PBMCs.

In regard to this clone: Its antigen remains unidentified. The input lacks base qualities; no much larger clone sits a single base away.

The donors were healthy, HIV-negative adults with no recently reported acute infections or vaccinations. All donors were Caucasian adults living in Nashville, Tennessee, USA. CD4+ T cells were enriched by magnetic negative selection, after which naive cells were positively selected on CD45RA and the negative fraction was taken as the memory subset. After blood collection by leukapheresis, PBMCs were isolated using Ficoll-Histopaque density gradient centrifugation and then cryopreserved in the vapor phase of liquid nitrogen. Purity and quantity of every magnetically sorted T cell population were checked by analytical flow cytometry. Genomic DNA was isolated from every sorted fraction and measured by UV absorbance on a Nanodrop 2000c. What the research found in general, with its limitations: Incomplete sequencing was indicated by rarefaction of sorted-subset datasets, despite the large sequencing depth. Sampling was limited to blood, and TCR repertoires in tissue likely differ from TCR repertoires in blood. Pairwise subsampling indicated that sequencing depth was expected to affect the degree of clonotype sharing among donors. The small number of donors limited the genetic and exposure-history diversity represented. Across four donors, about 4.5% of naive CD4, approximately 4% of naive CD8, around 2.5% of memory CD4, and roughly 0.4% of memory CD8 clonotypes were shared. Clonotypes shared by all four sorted-subset donors showed higher generation probabilities than non-shared clonotypes. Larger estimated clonotype richness was generally found for naive subsets than for memory subsets.

Using the deep immunoSEQ assay, multiplex PCR amplified TCR CDR3 regions from genomic DNA. Extracted genomic DNA from each cell subset was spread evenly across all wells of several immunoSEQ 96-well plates, with each plate serving as a replicate. For sorted subsets, each replicate PCR was loaded with about 0.2 ug genomic DNA, equivalent to 30,000 or so T cell genomes. The purified libraries were quantified using a Qubit 3.0 fluorometer, sized with a Bioanalyzer 2100, and then quantified again using the KAPA Library Quantification kit. Every immunoSEQ 96-well plate was sequenced on a separate single-read 150-cycle Illumina NextSeq 550 flow cell. The authors' analysis ran thus. Because the immunoSEQ output included only junctional sequences and no quality scores, the filtering could not be the same as the filtering used for full-length reads. Sequences were annotated with PyIR, a Python wrapper for IgBLAST v1.9, and V/J genes and CDR3 were assigned using IMGT germline references. Reads were filtered out if the reads had weak V/J assignments (E-value above 1e-6), no CDR3, stop codons, out-of-frame junctions, or ambiguous translated residues. V3J clonotypes were defined as sequences sharing the same inferred V gene, J gene, and CDR3 amino acid sequence. Percentage overlap between repertoires was computed as shared unique clonotypes divided by the size of the smaller repertoire. RTK rarefaction, the Chao1 estimator, and Recon v2.1 estimates of unobserved clonotypes were used to assess repertoire richness. Generation probabilities for all TCRbeta clonotypes obtained by the gDNA method from a handful of donors were computed using OLGA. Held by TCRdb, this immuneACCESS table contains in-frame sequences only and omits some clones. Under half of the omission traces to an unresolved V gene where checked; the cause of the rest is unknown. For V, J and clone size, that table is used; D and trimming come from the DNA. The sample table records over a million clones; around 97% of these occur just once. The ten largest clones represent roughly 1.2% of the sample.

The cysteine opens and the phenylalanine closes a CDR3 of 14 amino acids. Just CDR3 DNA is preserved here, 42 bases in frame from base 1. For CDR1 and CDR2, the germline V gene lists SGHRS and YFSETQ. At the junction V is shortened by 0 bases and J by 5 bases, with 12 bases in between. The sequence joins TRBV5-1 to TRBJ2-7; possibly the D gene is TRBD1, per 6 matching bases. The origin of this receptor is a man aged 25 to 40 in good health. Sequencing was carried out using naive CD4+ T cells sorted from blood. What the cell subset or site label conveys for this sample: CD45RA+ positively selected. The CDR3 corresponds to CASSLGAGAHEQYF. The DNA sequence reads TGCGCCAGCAGCTTGGGGGCAGGGGCCCACGAGCAGTACTTC.